This TCR beta chain was sequenced during a study of identical twins. Study-wide results and limits: Cord blood's abundant beta clonotypes had fewer insertions, unlike memory repertoires. Findings depended on cross-sectional statistics rather than tracking the same donors.

V shed 0 bases and J 1 base; nucleotides not matched to a gene: 8. Germline lookup yields CDR1 SGDLS and CDR2 YYNGEE. The CDR3 is 17 amino acids. This clonotype showed up just a few times. Its antigen is undetermined. Template switching (which added a universal primer site) was used, and cDNA carried unique molecular identifiers. TCRdb fed the 5' RACE reads into MiXCR, producing one record per CDR3 protein. The profile covers 400,000 to 600,000 distinct CDR3 sequences, with around 20% appearing a single time and 0.48% taken by the ten largest. This same sample was also taken into another study, of yellow fever vaccine responses in identical twins. From that paper: The T cell response to vaccination in identical twins was reportedly partly convergent and partly personalized.

The chain links TRBV9 to TRBJ1-1; 8 nucleotides align to TRBD1. The sequence was collected from a woman aged 18 to 35 in good health. Specimen: CD4+ T cells sorted from blood. In nucleotides, the CDR3 is TGTGCCAGCAGCGTAGCACTAGACAGGGGAAGGAACACTGAAGCTTTCTTT. Encoded protein: CASSVALDRGRNTEAFF.